The 15 T cell receptor beta chains presented below share a single source sample, sequenced in a study of cytomegalovirus exposure and HLA in healthy donors (dated by TCRdb to 2016 to 2017). Libraries were prepared through the immunoSEQ multiplex PCR assay. A mixture of 60 forward primers for TCR Vbeta segments and 13 reverse primers for TCR Jbeta segments was used in the multiplex PCR. In its TCRdb copy, this immuneACCESS table keeps in-frame sequences only and misses some clones. Where compared with another copy, unresolved V genes explain less than half of these, and the others have no known cause. Counted in this sample were 150,000 to 200,000 clones; approximately 80% of them appeared once. The ten largest clonotypes hold nearly 8.5% of the sample. Sequenced input: PBMCs. These receptor sequences come from a male donor in good health and CMV-seropositive.

This clone has more than one count but fewer than ten. This chain uses TRBV28 with TRBJ1-1; possible D gene TRBD1, 6 bases. This CDR3 spans 12 amino acids. Germline assignment: CDR1 MDHEN and CDR2 SYDVKM. V lost 10 bases and J lost 5, with 14 bases in between. The DNA of the CDR3 is TGTGCCACCCATGCAGGGGTGACTGAAGCTTTCTTT. Its protein is CATHAGVTEAFF.

The rearrangement links TRBV7-2 to TRBJ1-2; 10 bases fit TRBD1. The V gene end was trimmed by 5 bases and the J gene end by 0 bases; junction bases not matched to a gene: 3. Germline CDR1 reads SGHTA; CDR2 reads FQGNSA. The CDR3 covers 15 residues. The chain's CDR3 is CASSPDRGTNYGYTF. In DNA form, the CDR3 reads TGTGCCAGCAGCCCGGACAGGGGGACTAACTATGGCTACACCTTC.

This clone has only one observation. The chain combines TRBV30 with TRBJ1-4; 10 bases are a match to TRBD1. The J segment lost 6 bases and the V segment lost 7 bases, leaving 2 bases of the junction unmatched. CDR1 GTSNPN and CDR2 SVGIG come from the germline V gene (reference sequence). The CDR3 contains 12 residues. The CDR3 here is CALGQGHEKLFF. In DNA form, the CDR3 reads TGTGCCTTGGGACAGGGGCATGAAAAACTGTTTTTT.

The J gene is TRBJ2-7, the V gene TRBV6-6, with a possible D match to TRBD2 (6 bases). Looked up from germline, CDR1 is MNHNY and CDR2 is SVGAGI (reference sequence). The CDR3 sequence is 13 residues long. Trimming removed 5 bases at V and 7 bases at J, with 15 bases between. CDR3 in DNA: TGTGCCAGCAGTCGCCCGGGAGTTTTTGAGCAGTACTTC. Translated, it gives CASSRPGVFEQYF.

J is TRBJ2-5 and V is TRBV7-2; perhaps TRBD2 as D (6 bases). This CDR3 spans 15 amino acids. The germline V gene has CDR1 SGHTA and CDR2 FQGNSA. Trimming left V 4 bases short and J 11 bases short, with 23 bases between. CDR3 loop: CASSSPRGFTGEQYF. DNA for the CDR3: TGTGCCAGCAGCTCCCCCCGAGGCTTCACGGGGGAGCAGTACTTC.

The chain links TRBV6-6 to TRBJ2-7, with TRBD2 identical over 9 bases. The germline V gene encodes CDR1 MNHNY and CDR2 SVGAGI (reference sequence). There are 12 residues in the CDR3. The trim removed 6 bases at V and 6 bases at J, leaving 3 bases unmatched. CDR3 sequence reads: CASSPLAGEQYF. CDR3 nucleotide sequence: TGTGCCAGCAGCCCACTAGCGGGCGAGCAGTACTTC.

The chain joins TRBV6-4 to TRBJ1-6; 10 bases are a match to TRBD1. Unmatched junction bases numbered 9, after V lost 5 bases and J lost 8 bases. The CDR3 has 16 residues. The V gene's germline CDR1 is MRHNA and CDR2 SNTAGT. CDR3 DNA: TGTGCCAGCAGTTACACTTCCGGGACAGGGGATTCACCCCTCCACTTT. Its protein is CASSYTSGTGDSPLHF.

The rearrangement links TRBV6-1 to TRBJ2-1, with 9 bases identical to TRBD2. Germline V gene sequence: CDR1 MNHNS, CDR2 SASEGT. The trim removed 6 bases at V and 2 bases at J, leaving 5 bases unmatched. The CDR3 has 15 residues. The CDR3 sequence: CASRATSGPYNEQFF. The DNA of the CDR3 is TGTGCCAGCAGGGCGACTAGCGGACCCTACAATGAGCAGTTCTTC.

This clone was observed once. The chain recombines TRBV27 with TRBJ1-1; possibly TRBD1 for D (6 bases). With 5 bases removed from V and 2 bases from J, the gap between germline ends came to 15 bases. This CDR3 is built from 15 residues. The germline V gene has CDR1 MNHEY and CDR2 SMNVEV (reference sequence). This CDR3 is CASSPAGGPNTEAFF. The DNA of the CDR3 is TGTGCCAGCAGTCCCGCCGGGGGGCCCAACACTGAAGCTTTCTTT.

The chain couples TRBV7-9 to TRBJ2-7; TRBD1 matches 9 bases. Germline V gene data show CDR1 as SEHNR and CDR2 as FQNEAQ (reference sequence). The CDR3 length is 14 residues. Germline trimming cut 5 bases from V and 5 bases from J; bases unmatched to any gene: 7. CDR3 in amino acids: CASSLGQGDDEQYF. CDR3 DNA sequence: TGTGCCAGCAGCCTGGGACAGGGTGACGACGAGCAGTACTTC.

This clone was recorded once. The CDR3 loop is CASTRGGGDGDEQFF. DNA of the CDR3: TGCGCCAGCACCCGGGGAGGAGGGGACGGGGATGAGCAGTTCTTC. This rearrangement joins TRBV4-3 to TRBJ2-1, with D maybe TRBD2 (6 bases). Looked up from germline, CDR1 is LGHNA and CDR2 is YSLEER. The germline V and J ends were trimmed by 7 bases and 8 bases, with 21 bases remaining between them. The CDR3 is 15 amino acids.

CDR3 coding DNA: TGCAGCGCTAGGACAGGGGGAGATACGCAGTATTTT. Translating gives CSARTGGDTQYF. The chain is built from TRBV29-1 and TRBJ2-3; 10 bases align to TRBD1. The junction had 3 bases not matched to a gene; V was cut back by 7 bases and J by 5 bases. CDR3 length: 12 residues. Germline CDR1 and CDR2: SQVTM and ANQGSEA.

V usage is TRBV25-1 and J usage is TRBJ1-2; a possible D gene is TRBD1 (5 bases). V was trimmed by 1 base and J by 3 bases, leaving 12 bases between them. CDR1 and CDR2 (germline): MGHDK, SYGVNS. The CDR3 has 15 amino acids. The CDR3 DNA sequence: TGTGCCAGCAGTGAATGGGCAGCGGGGGACTATGGCTACACCTTC. Amino acids: CASSEWAAGDYGYTF.

The V and J genes are TRBV6-5 and TRBJ1-6, with D maybe TRBD1 (5 bases). The V gene lost 8 bases and the J gene lost 7 bases, with 9 bases spanning the gap. The CDR3 totals 12 residues. In germline, CDR1 is MNHEY, CDR2 SVGAGI. The CDR3, as DNA: TGTGCCAGCCATGACAGCAATTCACCCCTCCACTTT. Amino acids: CASHDSNSPLHF.

The chain couples TRBV6-5 to TRBJ2-2, with 7 bases matching TRBD2. V lost 0 bases and J lost 8; bases outside the gene matches: 6. The CDR3 is 15 amino acids. Germline assignment: CDR1 MNHEY and CDR2 SVGAGI. The CDR3 spells CASSYSAAGAGELFF. CDR3 sequence (DNA): TGTGCCAGCAGTTACTCGGCGGCGGGAGCTGGGGAGCTGTTTTTT.